This TCR beta chain was sequenced for a study of early stage breast cancer tumors (dated by TCRdb to about 2017). Study-wide context: Of the roughly 16 invasive breast tumors, roughly 12 were found to be estrogen receptor-positive, progesterone receptor-positive and HER2-negative. A total of some 2.6 million templates, representing roughly 1,100,000 unique clonotypes, were detected across all samples. Of the approximately twelve ER+/PR+/HER2- tumors, eight were classified as invasive ductal carcinomas and four as invasive lobular carcinomas. The average read coverage per sample was roughly 9.5-fold. Overall study outcomes, separate from this receptor: Approximately 2.5-fold higher T cell density and higher clonality were observed in tumors than in adjacent normal breast tissue. Chain pairing and functional markers such as CD4, CD8 and FOXP3 were not captured by bulk genomic DNA sequencing of unsorted cells. Enriched TCRB sequences shared across patients were found to be mostly commonly generated sequences that were unlikely to play an important role in the tumor microenvironment. The small cohort size prevented analysis by tumor subtype. Greater similarity was observed between blood and normal breast repertoires than between blood and tumor repertoires, and tumor was distinguished from normal in about 85% of the 16 patients when each tissue was compared with blood.

Note on this clone: No antigen is known for it. The sample holds no much larger clone one base away, and base qualities are not on file.

From the cysteine up to the phenylalanine, the CDR3 has a length of 13 residues. Left in the record is the CDR3 DNA by itself, 39 bases read in frame from the first base. As encoded in the germline V gene (reference sequence), CDR1 is GTSNPN while CDR2 is SVGIG. V is cut back by 4 bases and J by 4 bases, with 6 bases in the junction unmatched. The study profiled bulk TCR beta-chain repertoires in matched peripheral blood, tumor and adjacent normal breast tissue taken from about 16 patients with early-stage breast cancer. Before surgery, about 4.5-11 mL of whole blood was collected into EDTA tubes and then processed within 2 hours. Peripheral blood mononuclear cells were isolated by Ficoll-Paque centrifugation in SepMate-50 tubes. PBMCs were cryopreserved in aliquots of about 2 to 4.5 million cells in 90% FBS with 10% DMSO and kept in liquid nitrogen. The Qiagen AllPrep DNA/RNA Mini kit was used to extract genomic DNA.

Each sample was amplified as two independent genomic DNA replicates: 0.5 to 0.65 ug for blood and approximately 1.5 ug for tumor or normal breast. Following the manufacturer's instructions, the ImmunoSeq Intro kit was used to carry out TCRB sequencing on genomic DNA. Multiplex PCR was run for around 33 cycles using proprietary primers and spike-in control sequences for absolute quantification. Single-end 150-bp reads were used to sequence an 87-bp fragment covering the CDR3 and the flanking V and J genes. Each lane of an Illumina MiSeq using version 3.0 chemistry carried seven multiplexed samples, with two replicates per sample. For the original study's pipeline: Raw data were processed by the vendor's proprietary pipeline, with both replicates merged into one result per sample. To define clonotypes, the study grouped productive rearrangements that shared the V-gene family, CDR3 amino acid sequence and J-gene segment. Clonality was computed as 1 minus the normalized Shannon entropy (Pielou evenness) of TCRB abundances. T cell density was estimated by dividing total templates by the number of input cells inferred from the DNA input amount. Total repertoire diversity and clonality were estimated with Recon using default parameters. Tumor-enriched clonotypes were defined as having over 0.1% abundance in tumor and at least 32-fold higher abundance than in normal breast. Sourced from immuneACCESS, this table was stored by TCRdb with only in-frame sequences that have V and J called. A share of the clones is absent; for the studies checked, an unresolved V gene accounts for under half, and the remainder has no known explanation. V and J calls and clone size come straight from that table; D and trimming were deduced from the DNA. A total of under 75,000 clones appear in this sample, 60% to 85% of them only once. Roughly 3.5% of the sample is in the top ten clones.

The chain is assembled from TRBV30 and TRBJ1-2; 7 junctional bases match TRBD1. Sequenced material: blood. The source is a person younger than 45 with breast cancer. The DNA sequence is given as TGTGCCTGGACTTCAGGGGGACTCTATGGCTACACCTTC. The resulting protein is CAWTSGGLYGYTF.